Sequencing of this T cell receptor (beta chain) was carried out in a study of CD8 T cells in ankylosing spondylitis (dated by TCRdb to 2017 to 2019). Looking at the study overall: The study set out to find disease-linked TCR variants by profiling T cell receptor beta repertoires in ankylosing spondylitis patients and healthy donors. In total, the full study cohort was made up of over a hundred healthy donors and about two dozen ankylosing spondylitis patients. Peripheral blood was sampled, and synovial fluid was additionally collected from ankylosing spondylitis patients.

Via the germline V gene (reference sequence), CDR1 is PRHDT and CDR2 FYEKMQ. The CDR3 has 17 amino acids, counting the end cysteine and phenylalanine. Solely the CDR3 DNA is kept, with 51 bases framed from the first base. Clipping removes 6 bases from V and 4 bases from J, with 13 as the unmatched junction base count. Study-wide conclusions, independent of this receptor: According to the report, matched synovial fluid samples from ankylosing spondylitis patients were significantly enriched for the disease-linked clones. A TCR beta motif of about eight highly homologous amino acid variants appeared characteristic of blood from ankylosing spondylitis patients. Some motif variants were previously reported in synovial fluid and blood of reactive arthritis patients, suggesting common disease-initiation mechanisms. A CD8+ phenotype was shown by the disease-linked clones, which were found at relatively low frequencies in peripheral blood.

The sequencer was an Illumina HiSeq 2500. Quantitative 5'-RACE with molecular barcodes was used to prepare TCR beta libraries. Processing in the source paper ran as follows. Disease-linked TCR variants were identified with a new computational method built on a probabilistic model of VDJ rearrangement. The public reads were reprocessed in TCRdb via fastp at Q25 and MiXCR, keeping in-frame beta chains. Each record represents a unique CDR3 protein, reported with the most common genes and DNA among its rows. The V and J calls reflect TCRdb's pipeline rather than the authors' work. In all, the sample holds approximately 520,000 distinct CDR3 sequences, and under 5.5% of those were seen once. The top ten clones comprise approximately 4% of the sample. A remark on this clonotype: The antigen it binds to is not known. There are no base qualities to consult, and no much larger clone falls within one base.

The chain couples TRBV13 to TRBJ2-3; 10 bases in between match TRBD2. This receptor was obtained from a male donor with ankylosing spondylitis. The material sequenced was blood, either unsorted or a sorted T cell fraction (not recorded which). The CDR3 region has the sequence CASSYPRGLALPDTQYF. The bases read TGTGCCAGCAGTTATCCCCGGGGACTAGCGCTGCCAGATACGCAGTATTTT.